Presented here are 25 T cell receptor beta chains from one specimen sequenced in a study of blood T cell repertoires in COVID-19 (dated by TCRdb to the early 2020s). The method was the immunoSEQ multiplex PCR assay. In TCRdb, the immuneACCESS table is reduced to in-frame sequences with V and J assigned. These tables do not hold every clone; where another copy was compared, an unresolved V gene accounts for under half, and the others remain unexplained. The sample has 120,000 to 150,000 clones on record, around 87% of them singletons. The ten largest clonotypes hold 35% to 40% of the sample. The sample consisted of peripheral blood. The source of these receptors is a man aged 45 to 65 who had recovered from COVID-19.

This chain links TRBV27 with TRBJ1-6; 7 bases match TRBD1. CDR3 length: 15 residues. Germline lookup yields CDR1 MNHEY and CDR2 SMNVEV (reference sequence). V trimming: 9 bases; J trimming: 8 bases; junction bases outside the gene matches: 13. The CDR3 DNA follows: TGTGCCAGTGGCCCCGACAGGGTAATGGATTCACCCCTCCACTTT. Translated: CASGPDRVMDSPLHF.

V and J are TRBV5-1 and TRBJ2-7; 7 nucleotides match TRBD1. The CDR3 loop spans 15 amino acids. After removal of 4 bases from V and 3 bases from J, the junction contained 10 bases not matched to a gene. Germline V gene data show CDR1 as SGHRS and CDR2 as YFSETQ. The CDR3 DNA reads TGCGCCAGCAGCGCCTCGACAGGGTCCTTCTACGAGCAGTACTTC. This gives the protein CASSASTGSFYEQYF.

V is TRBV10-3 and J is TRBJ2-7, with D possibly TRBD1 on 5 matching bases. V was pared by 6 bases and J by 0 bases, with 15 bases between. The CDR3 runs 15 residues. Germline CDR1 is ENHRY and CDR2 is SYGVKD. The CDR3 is CAIRDDRRNSYEQYF. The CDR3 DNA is TGTGCCATCAGAGATGACAGAAGAAACTCCTACGAGCAGTACTTC.

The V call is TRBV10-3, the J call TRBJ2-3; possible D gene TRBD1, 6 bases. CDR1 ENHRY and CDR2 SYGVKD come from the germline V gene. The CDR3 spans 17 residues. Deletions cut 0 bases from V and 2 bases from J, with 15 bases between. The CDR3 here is CAISESKAGVNTDTQYF. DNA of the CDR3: TGTGCCATCAGTGAGTCGAAGGCAGGGGTGAACACAGATACGCAGTATTTT.

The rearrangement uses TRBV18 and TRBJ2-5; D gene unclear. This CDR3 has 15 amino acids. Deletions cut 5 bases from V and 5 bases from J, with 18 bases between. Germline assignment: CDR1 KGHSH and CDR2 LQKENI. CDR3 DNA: TGTGCCAGCTCATCCGGCCGAGCGCAGAAGGAGACCCAGTACTTC. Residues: CASSSGRAQKETQYF.

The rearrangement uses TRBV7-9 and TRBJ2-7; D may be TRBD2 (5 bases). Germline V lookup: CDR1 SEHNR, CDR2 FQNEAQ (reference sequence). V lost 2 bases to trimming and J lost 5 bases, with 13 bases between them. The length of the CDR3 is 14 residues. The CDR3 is CASSLTQGSNEQYF. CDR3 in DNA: TGTGCCAGCAGCTTAACACAAGGGAGCAACGAGCAGTACTTC.

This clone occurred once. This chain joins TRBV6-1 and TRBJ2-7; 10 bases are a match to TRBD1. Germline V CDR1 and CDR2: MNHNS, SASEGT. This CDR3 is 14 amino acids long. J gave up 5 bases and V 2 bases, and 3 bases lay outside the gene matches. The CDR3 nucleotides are TGTGCCAGCAGTGAACCGGGACAGGGGAACGAGCAGTACTTC. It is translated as CASSEPGQGNEQYF.

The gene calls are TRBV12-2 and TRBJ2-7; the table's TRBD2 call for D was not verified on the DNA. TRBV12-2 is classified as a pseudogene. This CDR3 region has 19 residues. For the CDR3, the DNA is TGTGCAAGTCGTTATAGACTAGCGGGTTTAATCCTAAGCTCCTACGAGCAGTACTTC. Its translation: CASRYRLAGLILSSYEQYF.

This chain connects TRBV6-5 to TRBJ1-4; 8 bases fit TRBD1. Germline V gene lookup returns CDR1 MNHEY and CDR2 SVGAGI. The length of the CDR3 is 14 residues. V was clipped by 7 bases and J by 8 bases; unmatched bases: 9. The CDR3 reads CASILDRGREKLFF. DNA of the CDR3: TGTGCCAGCATCCTAGACAGGGGTCGGGAAAAACTGTTTTTT.

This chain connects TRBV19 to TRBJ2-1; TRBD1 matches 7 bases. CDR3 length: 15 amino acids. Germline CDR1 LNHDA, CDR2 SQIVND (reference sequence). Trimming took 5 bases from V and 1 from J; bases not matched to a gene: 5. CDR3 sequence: CASSQTGRSYNEQFF. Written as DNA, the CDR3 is TGTGCCAGTAGTCAGACAGGGCGATCCTACAATGAGCAGTTCTTC.

CDR3 DNA sequence: TGTGCTAGTGGTCCCCGTTCGGGGGGAGAGACCCAGTACTTC. Residues: CASGPRSGGETQYF. The V call is TRBV12-5, the J call TRBJ2-5, with 7 bases lining up with TRBD2. CDR1 is LGHNT, CDR2 FRNRAP, per germline. J was trimmed by 4 bases and V by 5 bases; bases with no gene match: 7. This CDR3 is built from 14 residues.

CDR3 residues: CASSRLAGDFSNEQFF. For the CDR3, the DNA is TGTGCCAGCAGTAGACTAGCGGGGGATTTTAGCAATGAGCAGTTCTTC. V and J are TRBV2 and TRBJ2-1; 12 nucleotides align to TRBD2. J gave up 6 bases and V 5 bases, and 8 bases lay outside the gene matches. Germline-derived CDR1 and CDR2 are SNHLY and FYNNEI. This CDR3 is built from 16 residues.

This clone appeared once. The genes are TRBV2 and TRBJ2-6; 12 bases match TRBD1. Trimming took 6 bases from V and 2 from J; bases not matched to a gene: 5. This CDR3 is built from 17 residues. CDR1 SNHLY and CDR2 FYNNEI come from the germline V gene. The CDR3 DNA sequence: TGTGCCAGCAGAGCCGGGACAGGGGGCACTGGGGCCAACGTCCTGACTTTC. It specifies CASRAGTGGTGANVLTF.

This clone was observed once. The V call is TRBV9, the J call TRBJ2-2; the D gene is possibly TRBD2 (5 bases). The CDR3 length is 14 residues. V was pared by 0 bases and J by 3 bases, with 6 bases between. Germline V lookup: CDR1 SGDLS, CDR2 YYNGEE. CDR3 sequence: CASSVVGDTGELFF. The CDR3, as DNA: TGTGCCAGCAGCGTAGTCGGGGACACCGGGGAGCTGTTTTTT.

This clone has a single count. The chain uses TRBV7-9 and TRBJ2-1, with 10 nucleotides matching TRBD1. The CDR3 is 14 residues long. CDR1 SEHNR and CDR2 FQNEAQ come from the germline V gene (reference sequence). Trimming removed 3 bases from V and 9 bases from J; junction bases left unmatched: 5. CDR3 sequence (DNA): TGTGCCAGCAGCTTGGACAGGGGGTTCACTGAGCAGTTCTTC. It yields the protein CASSLDRGFTEQFF.

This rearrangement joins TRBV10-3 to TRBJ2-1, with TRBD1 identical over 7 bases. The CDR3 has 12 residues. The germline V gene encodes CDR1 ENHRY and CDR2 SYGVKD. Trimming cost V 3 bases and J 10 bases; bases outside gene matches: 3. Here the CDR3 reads CAISEEDREQFF. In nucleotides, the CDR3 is TGTGCCATCAGTGAAGAGGACAGGGAGCAGTTCTTC.

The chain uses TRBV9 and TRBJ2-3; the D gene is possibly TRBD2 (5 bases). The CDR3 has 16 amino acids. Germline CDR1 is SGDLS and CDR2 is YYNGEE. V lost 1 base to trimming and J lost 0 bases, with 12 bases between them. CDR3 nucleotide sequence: TGTGCCAGCAGCGTAACCCTGACGGGAAGCACAGATACGCAGTATTTT. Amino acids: CASSVTLTGSTDTQYF.

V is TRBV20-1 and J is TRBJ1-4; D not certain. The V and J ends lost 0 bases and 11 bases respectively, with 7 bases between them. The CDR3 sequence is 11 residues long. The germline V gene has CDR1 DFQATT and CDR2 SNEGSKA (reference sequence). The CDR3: CSARDWEKLFF. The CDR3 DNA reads TGCAGTGCTAGAGACTGGGAGAAACTGTTTTTT.

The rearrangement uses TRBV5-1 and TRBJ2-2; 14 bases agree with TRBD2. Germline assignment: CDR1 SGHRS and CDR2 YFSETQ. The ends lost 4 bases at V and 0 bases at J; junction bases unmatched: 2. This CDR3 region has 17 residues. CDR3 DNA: TGCGCCAGCAGCGTGGGACTAGCGGGAGCGAACACCGGGGAGCTGTTTTTT. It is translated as CASSVGLAGANTGELFF.

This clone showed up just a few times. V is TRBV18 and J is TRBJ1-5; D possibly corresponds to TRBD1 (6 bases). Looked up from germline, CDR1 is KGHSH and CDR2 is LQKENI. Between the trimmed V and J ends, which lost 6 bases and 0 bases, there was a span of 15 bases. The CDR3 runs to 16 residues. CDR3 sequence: CASSQDRKYSNQPQHF. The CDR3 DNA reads TGTGCCAGCTCCCAAGACAGGAAATATAGCAATCAGCCCCAGCATTTT.

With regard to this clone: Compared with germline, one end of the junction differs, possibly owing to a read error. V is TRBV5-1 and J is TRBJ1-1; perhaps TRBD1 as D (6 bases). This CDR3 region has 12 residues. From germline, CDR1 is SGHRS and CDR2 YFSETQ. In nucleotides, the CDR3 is TGCGCCAGCAGCTTTGATCAGGGGAAACTAATCTTT. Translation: CASSFDQGKLIF.

The CDR3 loop is CASREGPNTEAFF. In nucleotides, the CDR3 is TGTGCCAGCAGGGAGGGTCCGAACACTGAAGCTTTCTTT. The rearrangement uses TRBV6-5 and TRBJ1-1, with unresolved D. CDR1 and CDR2 (germline): MNHEY, SVGAGI. The V end was cut by 6 bases, the J end by 1 base, with 9 bases between. CDR3 length: 13 residues.

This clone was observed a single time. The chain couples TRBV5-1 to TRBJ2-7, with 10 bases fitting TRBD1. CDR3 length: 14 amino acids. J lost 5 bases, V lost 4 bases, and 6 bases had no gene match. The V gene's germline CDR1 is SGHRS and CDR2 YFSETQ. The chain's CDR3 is CASSLPGTGDEQYF. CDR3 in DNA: TGCGCCAGCAGCCTACCCGGGACAGGGGACGAGCAGTACTTC.

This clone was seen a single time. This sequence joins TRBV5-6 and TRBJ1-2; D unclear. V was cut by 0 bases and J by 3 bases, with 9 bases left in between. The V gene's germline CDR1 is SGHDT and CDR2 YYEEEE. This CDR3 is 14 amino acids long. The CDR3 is CASSLVGEDYGYTF. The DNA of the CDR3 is TGTGCCAGCAGCTTGGTTGGGGAGGACTATGGCTACACCTTC.

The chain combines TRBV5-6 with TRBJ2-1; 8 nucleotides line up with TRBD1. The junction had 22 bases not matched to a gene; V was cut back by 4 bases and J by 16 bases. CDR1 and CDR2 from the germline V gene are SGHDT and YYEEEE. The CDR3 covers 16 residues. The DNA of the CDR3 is TGTGCCAGCAGCGCAGTATGGTCCAATCAGGACAGGGAATTTTTCTTC. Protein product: CASSAVWSNQDREFFF.